The next 10 T cell receptor beta chains were all read from a single sample in a study of T cell repertoires in cytomegalovirus infection (dated by TCRdb to 2018 to 2020). Sequenced on an Illumina HiSeq 1500. TCRdb passed the public sequencing reads through fastp at Q25 and MiXCR, retaining productive beta sequences. Each CDR3 protein appears once, grouped with its most common genes and DNA. The sample contains about 920,000 distinct CDR3 sequences, around 30% of them found a single time. Over 11% of the sample is in the top ten clones. The treatment or condition label corresponds to: in vitro stimulation with specific CMV peptide epitopes to enrich CMV-specific T cells. These receptors' antigens are unknown. The sequencing used cultured CD8+ T cells from PBMCs, collected from culture after CMV antigen stimulation. The receptors were sampled from a human donor in good health (CMV status not recorded). Some clones in this sample may be carry-over from other donors' samples.

This clonotype has just a few counts. V usage is TRBV5-6 and J usage is TRBJ2-2, with a weak D call TRBD2 (6 bases). Germline V CDR1 and CDR2: SGHDT, YYEEEE. The CDR3 has 16 residues. Trimming took off 0 bases at V and 4 bases at J, with 13 bases between the two ends. Here the CDR3 reads CASSLGGGVTTGELFF. CDR3 bases: TGTGCCAGCAGCTTGGGAGGAGGGGTTACCACCGGGGAGCTGTTTTTT. Complete variable domain (other parts from reference TRBV5-6 and TRBJ2-2): DAGVTQSPTHLIKTRGQQVTLRCSPKSGHDTVSWYQQALGQGPQFIFQYYEEEERQRGNFPDRFSGHQFPNYSSELNVNALLLGDSALYLCASSLGGGVTTGELFFGEGSRLTVL.

This chain joins TRBV19 and TRBJ1-2, with D uncertain. Between the trimmed V and J ends, which lost 8 bases and 4 bases, there was a span of 14 bases. CDR3 length: 13 amino acids. CDR1 and CDR2 (germline): LNHDA, SQIVND (reference sequence). Here the CDR3 DNA reads TGTGCCAGTCGTACAGAAAAATTCTATGGCTACACCTTC. This gives the protein CASRTEKFYGYTF.

This clonotype has more than one count but fewer than ten. The V and J genes are TRBV28 and TRBJ1-2; D is perhaps TRBD1 (6 bases). The germline gives CDR1 MDHEN, CDR2 SYDVKM. The CDR3 is 15 residues long. V lost 1 base to trimming and J lost 6 bases, with 15 bases between them. The CDR3 DNA follows: TGTGCCAGCAGTTTATTTGCGGGGGCGCCAGATGGCTACACCTTC. Its translation: CASSLFAGAPDGYTF.

This clonotype was seen many times. The chain recombines TRBV7-6 with TRBJ2-2; perhaps D is TRBD1 or TRBD2 (5 bases each). The V gene lost 10 bases and the J gene lost 8 bases, with 11 bases spanning the gap. The CDR3 is 11 amino acids. The germline V gene encodes CDR1 SGHVS and CDR2 FNYEAQ. CDR3 nucleotides: TGTGCCACCCTAGAGGGGGGGGAGCTGTTTTTT. Its protein is CATLEGGELFF.

The sample holds a few counts of this clonotype. The chain uses TRBV4-1 and TRBJ2-5; 7 bases agree with TRBD1. Germline lookup yields CDR1 MGHRA and CDR2 YSYEKL. V was pared by 0 bases and J by 4 bases, with 5 bases of the junction left unmatched. The CDR3 is 15 amino acids. The CDR3: CASSQDPTGIETQYF. In DNA form, the CDR3 reads TGCGCCAGCAGCCAAGACCCGACAGGGATAGAGACCCAGTACTTC.

The chain recombines TRBV6-4 with TRBJ2-7; D gene unclear. The CDR3 spans 11 residues. Trimming removed 4 bases at V and 6 bases at J, with 7 bases between. CDR1 MRHNA and CDR2 SNTAGT come from the germline V gene. CDR3 in DNA: TGTGCCAGCAGTGGGGGATCCGAGCAGTACGTC. It translates to CASSGGSEQYV.

This clonotype was counted only a few times. This chain links TRBV12-3 or TRBV12-4 with TRBJ2-2; D unresolved. V was cut by 6 bases and J by 7 bases, with 15 bases left in between. CDR3 size: 14 residues. The CDR3 is CASSPGLLFGELFF. DNA of the CDR3: TGTGCCAGCAGCCCTGGTCTCCTGTTCGGGGAGCTGTTTTTT.

This chain connects TRBV6-6 to TRBJ1-1, with D perhaps matching TRBD1 (5 bases). V lost 11 bases to trimming and J lost 1 base, with 11 bases between them. This CDR3 is 12 amino acids long. Germline CDR1 and CDR2: MNHNY and SVGAGI (reference sequence). This CDR3 is CAGGRANTEAFF. CDR3 nucleotide sequence: TGTGCCGGGGGGAGAGCGAACACTGAAGCTTTCTTT.

This clonotype came up a few times. The chain uses TRBV10-3 and TRBJ1-2, with D perhaps matching TRBD1 (5 bases). V was clipped by 7 bases and J by 8 bases, with 8 bases between them. The CDR3 length is 10 residues. Germline V gives CDR1 ENHRY, CDR2 SYGVKD. The CDR3 protein is CAIKGYGYTF. The CDR3 coding sequence is TGTGCCATCAAGGGGTACGGCTACACCTTC.

This chain joins TRBV7-9 and TRBJ1-2; D is perhaps TRBD1 (5 bases). Trimming removed 0 bases from V and 6 bases from J, with 17 bases in between. The CDR3 has 16 residues. Germline CDR1 is SEHNR and CDR2 is FQNEAQ (reference sequence). The CDR3 here is CASSLAARGGQNGYTF. The DNA for the CDR3 is TGTGCCAGCAGCTTAGCGGCGAGGGGAGGTCAGAATGGCTACACCTTC.